Following are 2 T cell receptor beta chains from one sample sequenced in a study of blood T cells in healthy people across ages. With a J-beta primer mix and a sample-barcoded 5' primer, a second PCR ran about 7 to 12 cycles. Each CDR3 protein gets one entry after TCRdb re-called the 5' RACE reads with MiXCR. The sample lists some 1.5 million distinct CDR3 sequences, approximately 28% occurring once. Sequencing was performed on blood. The receptor set was obtained from a woman in her thirties in good health.

The gene calls are TRBV20-1 and TRBJ1-2; D is possibly TRBD1 (6 bases). CDR1 is DFQATT, CDR2 SNEGSKA, per germline (reference sequence). This CDR3 is 12 amino acids long. With 5 bases removed from V and 3 bases from J, the gap between germline ends came to 10 bases. CDR3 loop: CSAGSGDYGYTF. CDR3 DNA: TGCAGTGCTGGATCAGGGGACTATGGCTACACCTTC.

This clonotype has ten or more counts. V usage is TRBV9 and J usage is TRBJ2-7; the match to TRBD1 covers 7 bases. The germline gives CDR1 SGDLS, CDR2 YYNGEE. The length of the CDR3 is 13 residues. The trim removed 4 bases at V and 5 bases at J, leaving 6 bases unmatched. CDR3 DNA: TGTGCCAGCAGCTCCCACGACAGGGACGAGCAGTACTTC. Translating gives CASSSHDRDEQYF.